These T cell receptor beta chains were read from a single sample in a study of CD8+ T cells in alopecia areata. Libraries were prepared by immunoSEQ multiplex PCR; TCRdb keeps only in-frame clonotypes and omits some of them. The sample yields 150,000 to 200,000 clones, about 60% seen once. The source material was CD4+ T cells sorted from blood, sampled at week 4, from a patient treated with tofacitinib. Source of these receptors: a human donor with alopecia areata. The CDR3 runs from the conserved cysteine through the conserved F or W. D genes are given only for firm matches. Clone size is shown for a subset of rows, as once, few, many or a class of expanded clone.

D gene | J gene | V gene | clone size | CDR3 protein | CDR3 DNA
TRBD1 | TRBJ2-7 | TRBV30 | NA | CAWSFGQGAFNEQYF | TGTGCCTGGAGTTTTGGACAGGGGGCGTTTAACGAGCAGTACTTC
TRBD2 | TRBJ2-5 | TRBV4-1 | NA | CASSQRTSGSTQETQYF | TGCGCCAGCAGCCAACGGACTAGCGGGAGCACCCAAGAGACCCAGTACTTC
NA | TRBJ2-3 | TRBV29-1 | NA | CSVEGGADTQYF | TGCAGCGTTGAGGGTGGGGCAGATACGCAGTATTTT
NA | TRBJ1-2 | TRBV19 | NA | CASSFRSAYGYTF | TGTGCCAGTAGTTTCAGGTCTGCCTATGGCTACACCTTC
TRBD1 | TRBJ1-2 | TRBV7-9 | NA | CASSRPDRALYGYTF | TGTGCCAGCAGTCGACCTGACAGGGCTCTCTATGGCTACACCTTC
TRBD1 | TRBJ1-5 | TRBV6-6 | NA | CASSFQTGPYNQPQHF | TGTGCCAGCAGTTTCCAGACAGGGCCCTACAATCAGCCCCAGCATTTT
NA | TRBJ1-2 | TRBV27 | NA | CASSRNTDYGYTF | TGTGCCAGCAGCCGCAATACGGACTATGGCTACACCTTC
NA | TRBJ2-3 | TRBV4-2 | few | CASSQDRGDLSTDTQYF | TGTGCCAGCAGCCAAGATCGGGGAGACTTAAGCACAGATACGCAGTATTTT
NA | TRBJ2-7 | TRBV5-1 | few | CASSFRQAVLYEQYF | TGCGCCAGCAGCTTCAGACAGGCAGTCCTTTACGAGCAGTACTTC
NA | TRBJ2-5 | TRBV2 | NA | CASSELAGETQYF | TGTGCCAGCAGTGAACTAGCTGGAGAGACCCAGTACTTC
TRBD1 | TRBJ1-6 | TRBV25-1 | few | CASSAYRDSGSPLHF | TGTGCCAGCAGTGCATACCGGGACAGCGGTTCACCCCTCCACTTT
TRBD1 | TRBJ1-2 | TRBV29-1 | few | CSTYEQGARGYTF | TGCAGCACATACGAACAGGGGGCACGCGGCTACACCTTC
NA | TRBJ2-5 | TRBV10-3 | NA | CAISEGTETQYF | TGTGCCATCAGTGAAGGTACAGAGACCCAGTACTTC
TRBD1 | TRBJ2-2 | TRBV25-1 | NA | CASSDSRTGATGELFF | TGTGCCAGCAGTGATTCCCGGACAGGGGCCACCGGGGAGCTGTTTTTT
NA | TRBJ2-7 | TRBV9 | NA | CASSVDTRGHYEQYF | TGTGCCAGCAGCGTAGATACTAGGGGCCACTACGAGCAGTACTTC
TRBD2 | TRBJ2-5 | TRBV29-1 | NA | CSVGRGSETQYF | TGCAGCGTTGGGCGGGGGTCAGAGACCCAGTACTTC